This T cell receptor beta chain appears in the sequencing data of a study of human T cells and chemical hapten exposure. Study-wide findings and caveats: Relative to control repertoires, expanded TCRs gave rise to significantly more large CDR3 similarity clusters.

Regarding time point: patch test 1, 2 weeks after DPC sensitization. Treatment here: therapeutic diphenylcyclopropenone sensitization with weekly scalp DPC. Using its own MiXCR run on the RACE reads, TCRdb lists one record per CDR3 protein. The profile shows 150,000 or so distinct CDR3 sequences, about 14% of them singletons. Trimming at V came to 5 bases and at J to 3 bases, leaving 4 bases not matched to a gene. The CDR3 is 15 residues long. CDR1 MDHEN and CDR2 SYDVKM come from the germline V gene. Only a few counts were recorded for this clonotype. Its antigen remains unidentified. The chain is built from TRBV28 and TRBJ2-7; 13 nucleotides match TRBD2. The sequence was collected from a woman in her 30s with alopecia areata. Some clones in this sample may be carry-over from other donors' samples. The starting material was whole blood, obtained in connection with sensitization to the hapten diphenylcyclopropenone (DPC). The CDR3 is CASSAGTSGIYEQYF. The CDR3 region has the DNA TGTGCCAGCAGTGCGGGGACTAGCGGGATCTACGAGCAGTACTTC.